This T cell receptor beta chain was documented in a study of T cells in localized non-small cell lung cancer. Study conclusions and caveats: Increased T cell density in blood showed an association with longer overall survival. Appearances in adjacent lung were noted for a median about 60 of the top 100 tumor clones. Uninvolved adjacent lung showed the highest T cell clonality, exceeding tumor. Sequencing, confined to only one tumor region, leaves heterogeneity possible.

In germline, CDR1 is SGHRS, CDR2 YFSETQ. This CDR3 has 15 residues. Trimming stripped 4 bases from V and 0 bases from J, with 10 bases between. Turning to this clone: The antigen remains unidentified.

The method was immunoSEQ multiplex PCR; TCRdb's version includes in-frame clones alone and lacks a portion of them. The data hold 55,000 to 75,000 clones, with 90% to 95% observed a single time. The rearrangement joins TRBV5-1 to TRBJ2-2, with D perhaps TRBD2 (6 bases). The sequence came from a man aged 35 to 69 with stage I lung adenocarcinoma. This specimen was peripheral blood, taken before any cancer treatment. CDR3: CASSPAGTNTGELFF. As DNA, the CDR3 is TGCGCCAGCAGCCCAGCGGGTACGAACACCGGGGAGCTGTTTTTT.